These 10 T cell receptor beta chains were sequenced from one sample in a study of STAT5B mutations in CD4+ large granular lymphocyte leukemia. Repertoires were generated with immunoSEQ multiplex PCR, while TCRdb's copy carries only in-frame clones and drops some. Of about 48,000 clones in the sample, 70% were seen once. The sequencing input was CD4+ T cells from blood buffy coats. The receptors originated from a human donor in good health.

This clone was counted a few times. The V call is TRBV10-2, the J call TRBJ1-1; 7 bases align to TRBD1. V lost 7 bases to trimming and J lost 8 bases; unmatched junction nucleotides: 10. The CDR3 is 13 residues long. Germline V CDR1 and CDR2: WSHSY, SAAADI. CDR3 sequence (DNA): TGCGCCAGCATGGAGGGGCAGGGGGTAGAAGCTTTCTTT. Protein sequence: CASMEGQGVEAFF.

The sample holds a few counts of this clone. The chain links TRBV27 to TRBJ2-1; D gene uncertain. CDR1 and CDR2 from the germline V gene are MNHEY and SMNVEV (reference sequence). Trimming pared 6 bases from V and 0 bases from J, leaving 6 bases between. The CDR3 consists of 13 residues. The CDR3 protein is CASRKYSYNEQFF. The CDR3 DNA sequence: TGTGCCAGCAGGAAGTACTCCTACAATGAGCAGTTCTTC.

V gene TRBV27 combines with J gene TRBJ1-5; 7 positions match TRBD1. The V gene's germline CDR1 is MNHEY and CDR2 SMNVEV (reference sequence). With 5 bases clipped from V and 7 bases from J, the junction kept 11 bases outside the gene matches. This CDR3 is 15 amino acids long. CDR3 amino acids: CASSPGDSLRQPQHF. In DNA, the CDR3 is TGTGCCAGCAGTCCGGGGGACAGTCTAAGGCAGCCCCAGCATTTT.

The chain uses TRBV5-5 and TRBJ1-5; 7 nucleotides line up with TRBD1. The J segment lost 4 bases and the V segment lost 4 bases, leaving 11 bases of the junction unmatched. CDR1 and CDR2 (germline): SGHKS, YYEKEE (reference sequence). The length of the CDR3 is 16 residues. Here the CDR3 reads CASSPEPQGHNQPQHF. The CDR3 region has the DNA TGTGCCAGCAGCCCGGAGCCACAGGGGCATAATCAGCCCCAGCATTTT.

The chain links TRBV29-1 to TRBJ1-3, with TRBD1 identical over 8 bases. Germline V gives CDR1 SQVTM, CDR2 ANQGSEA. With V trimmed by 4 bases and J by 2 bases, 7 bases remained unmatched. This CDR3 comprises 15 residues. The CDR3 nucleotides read TGCAGCGTTGCCGGACAGGGATTAGCTGGAAACACCATATATTTT. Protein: CSVAGQGLAGNTIYF.

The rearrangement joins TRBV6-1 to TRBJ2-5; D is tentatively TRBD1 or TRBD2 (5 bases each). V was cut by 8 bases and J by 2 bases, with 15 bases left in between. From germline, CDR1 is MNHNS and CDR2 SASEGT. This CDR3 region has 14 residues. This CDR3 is CASFTPGLQETQYF. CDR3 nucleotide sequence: TGTGCCAGCTTCACTCCGGGGCTTCAAGAGACCCAGTACTTC.

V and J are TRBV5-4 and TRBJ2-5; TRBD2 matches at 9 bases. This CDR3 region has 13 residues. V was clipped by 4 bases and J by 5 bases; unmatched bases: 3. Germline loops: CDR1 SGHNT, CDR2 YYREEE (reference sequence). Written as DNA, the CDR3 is TGTGCCAGCAGCCCCAGCGGGGGGGAGACCCAGTACTTC. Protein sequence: CASSPSGGETQYF.

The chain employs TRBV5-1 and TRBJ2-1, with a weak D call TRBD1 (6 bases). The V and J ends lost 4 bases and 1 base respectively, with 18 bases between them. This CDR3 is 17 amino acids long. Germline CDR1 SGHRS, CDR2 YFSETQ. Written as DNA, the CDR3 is TGCGCCAGCAGCCACCCCGGGACAAAATTTTCCTACAATGAGCAGTTCTTC. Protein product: CASSHPGTKFSYNEQFF.

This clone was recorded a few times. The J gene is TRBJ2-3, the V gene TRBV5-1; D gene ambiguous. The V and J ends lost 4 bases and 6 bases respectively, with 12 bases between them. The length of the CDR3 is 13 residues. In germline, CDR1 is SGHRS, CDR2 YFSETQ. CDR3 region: CASSRDQPDTQYF. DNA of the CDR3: TGCGCCAGCAGCCGCGACCAGCCCGATACGCAGTATTTT.

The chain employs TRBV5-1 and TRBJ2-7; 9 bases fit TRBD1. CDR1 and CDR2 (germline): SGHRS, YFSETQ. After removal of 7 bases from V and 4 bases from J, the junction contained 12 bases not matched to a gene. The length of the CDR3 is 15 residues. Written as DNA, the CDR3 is TGCGCCAGCCGAACCTTAACAGGGGGCGATTACGAGCAGTACTTC. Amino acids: CASRTLTGGDYEQYF.